This T cell receptor beta chain was observed in a study of T cell responses to AZD1222 COVID-19 vaccine. Study context: Recipients boosted at about 4 weeks or about 12 weeks are pooled. Study-level points and caveats: Clonal diversity was possibly underestimated, and white British individuals and females predominated among donors. Dominant CD4 TCR responses targeted spike regions 160-218 and 743-854.

Data came from immunoSEQ multiplex PCR; TCRdb stores just in-frame clones and leaves some out. The sample has approximately 100,000 clones; roughly nine tenths are singletons. J was trimmed by 6 bases and V by 8 bases; bases with no gene match: 11. The CDR3 is 15 amino acids. Germline values: CDR1 LNHDA, CDR2 SQIVND (reference sequence). In the case of this clone: What it binds is not known.

The chain couples TRBV19 to TRBJ2-7, with 12 nucleotides matching TRBD2. This material consisted of peripheral blood, taken on day 0 of AZD1222 vaccination. The clonotype originates from an adult in good health. The CDR3: CASSTSGRYGGEQYF. The CDR3 bases are TGTGCCAGTTCGACTAGCGGGAGATATGGCGGCGAGCAGTACTTC.